What follows are 17 T cell receptor beta chains derived from one specimen sequenced in a study of PD-1 blockade in mismatch repair-deficient tumors. This table comes from immunoSEQ multiplex PCR, and its TCRdb copy is limited to in-frame clones, with some not included. The data show some 70,000 clones, with approximately 78% seen just once and 5% to 6.5% held by the top ten. The sample consisted of peripheral blood, taken 2 weeks after starting pembrolizumab. These receptors were obtained from an adult with mismatch repair-deficient cancer.

This clone turned up a few times. This chain links TRBV11-2 with TRBJ2-2, with unresolved D. Trimming cost V 5 bases and J 1 base, with 5 bases left between them. Looked up from germline, CDR1 is SGHAT and CDR2 is FQNNGV. The CDR3 covers 13 residues. CDR3 sequence: CASSPRNTGELFF. The CDR3 DNA reads TGTGCCAGCAGCCCCCGGAACACCGGGGAGCTGTTTTTT.

The rearrangement links TRBV23-1 to TRBJ1-2; 7 bases are shared with TRBD1. TRBV23-1 is an open reading frame whose function is uncertain. Germline trimming cut 11 bases from V and 5 bases from J; bases unmatched to any gene: 23. CDR3 length: 17 amino acids. The CDR3 DNA reads as TGCGCCCCCAACCCCTCGGGTTCCGGACAGGAAGGTTATGGCTACACCTTC. It is translated as CAPNPSGSGQEGYGYTF.

The chain employs TRBV7-6 and TRBJ1-4, with D maybe TRBD1 (6 bases). Trimming removed 2 bases at V and 10 bases at J, with 17 bases between. Germline loops: CDR1 SGHVS, CDR2 FNYEAQ. There are 15 residues in the CDR3. The CDR3 here is CASSLRTAPGAKLFF. CDR3 DNA sequence: TGTGCCAGCAGCTTACGGACTGCCCCGGGGGCAAAACTGTTTTTT. The complete variable domain, with remaining parts taken from reference TRBV7-6 and TRBJ1-4, reads GAGVSQSPRYKVTKRGQDVALRCDPISGHVSLYWYRQALGQGPEFLTYFNYEAQQDKSGLPNDRFSAERPEGSISTLTIQRTEQRDSAMYRCASSLRTAPGAKLFFGSGTQLSVL.

V and J are TRBV4-3 and TRBJ2-5; D remains ambiguous. Germline values: CDR1 LGHNA, CDR2 YSLEER. The CDR3 covers 13 residues. V was cut by 0 bases and J by 5 bases, with 7 bases left in between. CDR3 bases: TGCGCCAGCAGCCAAGACCTTAGGGAGACCCAGTACTTC. Protein sequence: CASSQDLRETQYF.

The chain recombines TRBV6-5 with TRBJ2-2; no clear D gene. Germline V lookup: CDR1 MNHEY, CDR2 SVGAGI. The CDR3 runs to 14 residues. Trimming removed 2 bases at V and 1 base at J, with 5 bases between. The CDR3 loop is CASSYRRNTGELFF. The CDR3 DNA sequence: TGTGCCAGCAGTTACAGGAGGAACACCGGGGAGCTGTTTTTT.

J is TRBJ1-5 and V is TRBV9, with D possibly being TRBD1 (5 bases). Trimming left V 3 bases short and J 2 bases short, with 9 bases between. The CDR3 length is 14 residues. Germline V gene lookup returns CDR1 SGDLS and CDR2 YYNGEE. The CDR3 sequence: CASSGGWGNQPQHF. In DNA, the CDR3 is TGTGCCAGCAGCGGGGGCTGGGGCAATCAGCCCCAGCATTTT.

The chain employs TRBV2 and TRBJ2-3; 11 nucleotides match TRBD2. V was pared by 7 bases and J by 3 bases, with 6 bases of the junction left unmatched. CDR1 is SNHLY and CDR2 is FYNNEI in the germline V gene. CDR3 length: 15 residues. The DNA of the CDR3 is TGTGCCAGCAAACTCACTAGCGGGGGAACAGATACGCAGTATTTT. Its translation: CASKLTSGGTDTQYF.

This clone showed up many times. The V gene is TRBV7-3, the J gene TRBJ2-2; D possibly corresponds to TRBD1 (6 bases). Germline V gene lookup returns CDR1 SGHTA and CDR2 FQGTGA. The germline V and J ends were trimmed by 3 bases and 5 bases, with 13 bases remaining between them. The CDR3 is made up of 15 amino acids. CDR3 nucleotides: TGTGCCAGCAGCTTGGGGGCAGGGATTACCGGGGAGCTGTTTTTT. Protein: CASSLGAGITGELFF.

This sequence joins TRBV6-4 and TRBJ2-7; D may be TRBD2 (7 bases). The ends were cut back, 7 bases at V and 2 bases at J, with 21 bases in the middle. Germline loops: CDR1 MRHNA, CDR2 SNTAGT. The CDR3 sequence is 16 residues long. CDR3 protein: CASTRGGDKIPYEQYF. CDR3 bases: TGTGCCAGCACCCGAGGGGGGGACAAAATCCCCTACGAGCAGTACTTC.

This clone was found once. This chain joins TRBV4-2 and TRBJ2-4; D not resolved. This CDR3 comprises 16 residues. The germline V gene encodes CDR1 LGHNA and CDR2 YNFKEQ. Trimming cost V 1 base and J 0 bases, with 10 bases left between them. CDR3: CASSQGSPGAKNIQYF. CDR3 DNA sequence: TGTGCCAGCAGCCAAGGTAGCCCTGGAGCCAAAAACATTCAGTACTTC.

CDR3 residues: CASSILGVSGANVLTF. CDR3 sequence (DNA): TGTGCCAGTAGTATTTTGGGAGTCTCTGGGGCCAACGTCCTGACTTTC. The chain combines TRBV19 with TRBJ2-6, with D perhaps TRBD2 (5 bases). Germline V gives CDR1 LNHDA, CDR2 SQIVND (reference sequence). CDR3 length: 16 amino acids. Trimming pared 3 bases from V and 0 bases from J, leaving 9 bases between.

This clone was detected a few times. The V call is TRBV21-1, the J call TRBJ2-3; TRBD1 is the table's D call, not checked against the DNA. TRBV21-1 is deemed a pseudogene. The CDR3 is 17 residues long. The CDR3 DNA is TGTGCCAGCAGCGCCCCCGGGACACCTGTGGGCACAGATACGCAGTATTTT. As protein: CASSAPGTPVGTDTQYF.

This chain uses TRBV5-1 with TRBJ2-5, with D uncertain. Trimming took 0 bases from V and 5 from J, leaving 5 bases between them. Germline V gene lookup returns CDR1 SGHRS and CDR2 YFSETQ. CDR3 size: 12 residues. In DNA, the CDR3 is TGCGCCAGCAGCTTGGAGACGGAGACCCAGTACTTC. Translation gives CASSLETETQYF.

V usage is TRBV7-9 and J usage is TRBJ1-1; 9 nucleotides match TRBD1. V was pared by 5 bases and J by 1 base, with 5 bases of the junction left unmatched. The CDR3 consists of 15 residues. Germline V lookup: CDR1 SEHNR, CDR2 FQNEAQ (reference sequence). The CDR3 reads CASSPLDRGNTEAFF. CDR3 bases: TGTGCCAGCAGCCCCCTGGACAGGGGGAACACTGAAGCTTTCTTT.

This clone was seen a single time. J is TRBJ1-1 and V is TRBV5-1; D is uncertain. This CDR3 is built from 16 residues. Trimming took off 0 bases at V and 7 bases at J, with 19 bases between the two ends. Per the germline V gene, CDR1 is SGHRS and CDR2 is YFSETQ. The CDR3 protein is CASSLDGYGVSNEAFF. The CDR3 coding sequence is TGCGCCAGCAGCTTGGACGGGTATGGGGTTTCTAATGAAGCTTTCTTT.

This rearrangement joins TRBV5-1 to TRBJ2-7; D unclear. Trimming removed 0 bases from V and 0 bases from J, with 10 bases in between. The CDR3 loop spans 15 amino acids. Germline values: CDR1 SGHRS, CDR2 YFSETQ. CDR3 bases: TGCGCCAGCAGCTTGGTAGGCGGATTCTCCTACGAGCAGTACTTC. As protein: CASSLVGGFSYEQYF. The entire variable domain, with the rest obtained from reference TRBV5-1 and TRBJ2-7, is as follows: KAGVTQTPRYLIKTRGQQVTLSCSPISGHRSVSWYQQTPGQGLQFLFEYFSETQRNKGNFPGRFSGRQFSNSRSEMNVSTLELGDSALYLCASSLVGGFSYEQYFGPGTRLTVT.

CDR3 in DNA: TGTGCCAGCAGCTTAGCAGGGGGGTATGGCTACACCTTC. Its protein product is CASSLAGGYGYTF. This chain links TRBV7-9 with TRBJ1-2; D is possibly TRBD1 (6 bases). CDR1 SEHNR and CDR2 FQNEAQ come from the germline V gene (reference sequence). Between the trimmed V and J ends, which lost 0 bases and 5 bases, there was a span of 7 bases. The CDR3 runs 13 residues.